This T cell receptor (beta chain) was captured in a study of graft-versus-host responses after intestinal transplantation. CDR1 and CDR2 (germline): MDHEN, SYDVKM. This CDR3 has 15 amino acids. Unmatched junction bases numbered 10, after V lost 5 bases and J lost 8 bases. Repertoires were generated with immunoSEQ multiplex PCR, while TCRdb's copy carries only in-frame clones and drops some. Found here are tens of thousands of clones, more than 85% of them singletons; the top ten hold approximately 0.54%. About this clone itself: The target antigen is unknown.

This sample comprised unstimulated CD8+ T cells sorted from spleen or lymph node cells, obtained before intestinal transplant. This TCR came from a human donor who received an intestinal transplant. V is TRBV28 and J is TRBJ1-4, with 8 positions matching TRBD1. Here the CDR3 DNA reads TGTGCCAGCAGTCTCCTCCAGGGGGCGCAGGAAAAACTGTTTTTT. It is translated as CASSLLQGAQEKLFF.